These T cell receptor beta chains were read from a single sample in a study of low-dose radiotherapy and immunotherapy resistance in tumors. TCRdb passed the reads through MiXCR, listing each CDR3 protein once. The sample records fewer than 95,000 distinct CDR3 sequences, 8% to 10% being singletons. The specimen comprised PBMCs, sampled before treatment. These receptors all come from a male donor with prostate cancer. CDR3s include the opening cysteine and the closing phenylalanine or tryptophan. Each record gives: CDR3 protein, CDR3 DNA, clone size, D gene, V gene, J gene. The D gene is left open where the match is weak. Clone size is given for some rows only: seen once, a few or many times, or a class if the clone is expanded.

cdr3_aa: CASSQEWGTASGKLFF
cdr3_nt: TGCGCCAGCAGCCAAGAATGGGGGACCGCCTCGGGAAAACTGTTTTTT
clone_size: many
d_call: -
v_call: TRBV4-1
j_call: TRBJ1-4

cdr3_aa: CASSQEGSSGFYEQYF
cdr3_nt: TGTGCCAGCAGCCAAGAAGGGTCTAGCGGGTTCTACGAGCAGTACTTC
clone_size: many
d_call: TRBD2
v_call: TRBV3-1
j_call: TRBJ2-7

cdr3_aa: CSGEGQGGPATEAFF
cdr3_nt: TGCAGCGGAGAAGGGCAAGGGGGCCCTGCCACTGAAGCTTTCTTT
clone_size: many
d_call: TRBD1
v_call: TRBV29-1
j_call: TRBJ1-1

cdr3_aa: CASSLGGTSTDTQYF
cdr3_nt: TGTGCCAGCAGCTTAGGGGGGACAAGCACAGATACGCAGTATTTT
clone_size: many
d_call: -
v_call: TRBV7-9
j_call: TRBJ2-3

cdr3_aa: CASSFQITDTQYF
cdr3_nt: TGTGCCAGCAGCTTCCAGATCACAGATACGCAGTATTTT
clone_size: many
d_call: -
v_call: TRBV5-5
j_call: TRBJ2-3

cdr3_aa: CASSQWTSRGNEQFF
cdr3_nt: TGTGCCAGCAGTCAATGGACTAGCCGGGGCAATGAGCAGTTCTTC
clone_size: many
d_call: TRBD2
v_call: TRBV28
j_call: TRBJ2-1

cdr3_aa: CASSPVAGTSGTDTQYF
cdr3_nt: TGCGCCAGCAGCCCAGTGGCAGGGACTAGCGGCACAGATACGCAGTATTTT
clone_size: many
d_call: TRBD2
v_call: TRBV4-1
j_call: TRBJ2-3

cdr3_aa: CASTQGLAGPTDTQYF
cdr3_nt: TGTGCCAGCACCCAAGGACTAGCGGGACCCACAGATACGCAGTATTTT
clone_size: -
d_call: TRBD2
v_call: TRBV7-9
j_call: TRBJ2-3

cdr3_aa: CASSRALGHSQVLSPLHF
cdr3_nt: TGTGCCAGCAGCCGCGCCCTCGGGCATTCTCAGGTGCTTTCACCCCTCCACTTT
clone_size: few
d_call: -
v_call: TRBV28
j_call: TRBJ1-6

cdr3_aa: CASSTHAPSGRGNEQFF
cdr3_nt: TGTGCCAGCAGCACCCACGCTCCTAGCGGGAGGGGCAATGAGCAGTTCTTC
clone_size: few
d_call: TRBD2
v_call: TRBV7-6
j_call: TRBJ2-1

cdr3_aa: CASSWDYNEQFF
cdr3_nt: TGTGCCAGCAGCTGGGACTACAATGAGCAGTTCTTC
clone_size: many
d_call: -
v_call: TRBV6-2/TRBV6-3
j_call: TRBJ2-1

cdr3_aa: CASGRAARGQFF
cdr3_nt: TGTGCCAGCGGCCGTGCAGCCCGGGGGCAGTTCTTC
clone_size: many
d_call: -
v_call: TRBV28
j_call: TRBJ2-1

cdr3_aa: CASSPPSGQGNQPQHF
cdr3_nt: TGTGCCAGCAGTCCCCCGTCGGGACAGGGGAATCAGCCCCAGCATTTT
clone_size: many
d_call: TRBD1
v_call: TRBV28
j_call: TRBJ1-5

cdr3_aa: CSVSVNNEKLFF
cdr3_nt: TGCAGCGTTTCCGTCAATAATGAAAAACTGTTTTTT
clone_size: -
d_call: -
v_call: TRBV29-1
j_call: TRBJ1-4

cdr3_aa: CSARTTSTDTQYF
cdr3_nt: TGCAGTGCAAGGACAACTAGCACAGATACGCAGTATTTT
clone_size: many
d_call: -
v_call: TRBV20-1
j_call: TRBJ2-3

cdr3_aa: CASSRWLAGANEQFF
cdr3_nt: TGTGCCAGCAGCCGTTGGCTAGCGGGAGCGAATGAGCAGTTCTTC
clone_size: many
d_call: TRBD2
v_call: TRBV6-5
j_call: TRBJ2-1

cdr3_aa: CASSFGTSYKETQYF
cdr3_nt: TGTGCCAGCAGTTTTGGGACTAGCTATAAAGAGACCCAGTACTTC
clone_size: -
d_call: TRBD2
v_call: TRBV28
j_call: TRBJ2-5

cdr3_aa: CASSLASPGELFF
cdr3_nt: TGTGCCAGCAGCTTAGCTAGTCCTGGGGAGCTGTTTTTT
clone_size: many
d_call: -
v_call: TRBV7-6
j_call: TRBJ2-2

cdr3_aa: CASSLNGRADTQYF
cdr3_nt: TGTGCCAGCAGCTTAAACGGGAGGGCAGATACGCAGTATTTT
clone_size: many
d_call: TRBD2
v_call: TRBV7-6
j_call: TRBJ2-3

cdr3_aa: CASSWTSGRPGSYEQYF
cdr3_nt: TGTGCCAGCAGTTGGACTAGCGGGAGACCTGGGTCCTACGAGCAGTACTTC
clone_size: many
d_call: TRBD2
v_call: TRBV28
j_call: TRBJ2-7

cdr3_aa: CASSQAPLRQMAKDEKLFF
cdr3_nt: TGCGCCAGCAGCCAAGCACCCCTGAGACAGATGGCGAAAGATGAAAAACTGTTTTTT
clone_size: many
d_call: -
v_call: TRBV4-1
j_call: TRBJ1-4

cdr3_aa: CASSTSGSYYTGELFF
cdr3_nt: TGTGCCAGCAGTACTAGCGGGAGTTACTACACCGGGGAGCTGTTTTTT
clone_size: few
d_call: TRBD2
v_call: TRBV27
j_call: TRBJ2-2

cdr3_aa: CASSPGVSGNTIYF
cdr3_nt: TGCGCCAGCAGCCCGGGGGTTTCTGGAAACACCATATATTTT
clone_size: many
d_call: -
v_call: TRBV4-3
j_call: TRBJ1-3

cdr3_aa: CASSFGQGPQETQYF
cdr3_nt: TGCGCCAGCAGCTTCGGGCAGGGACCCCAAGAGACCCAGTACTTC
clone_size: few
d_call: -
v_call: TRBV5-1
j_call: TRBJ2-5

cdr3_aa: CASTSYVRDPAGYGYTF
cdr3_nt: TGTGCCAGCACCTCTTATGTCCGGGACCCGGCGGGATATGGCTACACCTTC
clone_size: many
d_call: -
v_call: TRBV28
j_call: TRBJ1-2

cdr3_aa: CASSPVPSYEQYF
cdr3_nt: TGCGCCAGCAGCCCGGTCCCATCCTACGAGCAGTACTTC
clone_size: many
d_call: -
v_call: TRBV4-1
j_call: TRBJ2-7

cdr3_aa: CSARDTGSSYNSPLHF
cdr3_nt: TGCAGTGCTAGAGATACAGGGAGCTCCTATAATTCACCCCTCCACTTT
clone_size: many
d_call: -
v_call: TRBV20-1
j_call: TRBJ1-6

cdr3_aa: CASSMSVASGELFF
cdr3_nt: TGTGCCAGTAGTATGTCGGTAGCGTCCGGGGAGCTGTTTTTT
clone_size: many
d_call: -
v_call: TRBV19
j_call: TRBJ2-2

cdr3_aa: CSARGTSGRAGETQYF
cdr3_nt: TGCAGTGCTAGAGGGACTAGCGGGAGGGCCGGGGAGACCCAGTACTTC
clone_size: many
d_call: TRBD2
v_call: TRBV20-1
j_call: TRBJ2-5

cdr3_aa: CASSLSFRAGTDTQYF
cdr3_nt: TGTGCCAGCAGCTTATCGTTCAGGGCCGGCACAGATACGCAGTATTTT
clone_size: many
d_call: -
v_call: TRBV7-2
j_call: TRBJ2-3

cdr3_aa: CASSLPGAGNTIYF
cdr3_nt: TGTGCCAGCAGCCTGCCGGGGGCTGGAAACACCATATATTTT
clone_size: many
d_call: -
v_call: TRBV28
j_call: TRBJ1-3

cdr3_aa: CASSLVLGFAETQYF
cdr3_nt: TGTGCCAGCAGCTTGGTGTTGGGGTTCGCGGAGACCCAGTACTTC
clone_size: many
d_call: -
v_call: TRBV7-9
j_call: TRBJ2-5

cdr3_aa: CASYSFPGAFF
cdr3_nt: TGTGCCAGCTATTCTTTCCCGGGAGCTTTCTTT
clone_size: many
d_call: -
v_call: TRBV28
j_call: TRBJ1-1

cdr3_aa: CASSYSRRGTGNEQFF
cdr3_nt: TGTGCCAGCAGTTACTCTAGGCGGGGCACGGGCAATGAGCAGTTCTTC
clone_size: many
d_call: -
v_call: TRBV6-5
j_call: TRBJ2-1

cdr3_aa: CASSIRVITGELFF
cdr3_nt: TGTGCCAGTAGTATAAGGGTGATCACCGGGGAGCTGTTTTTT
clone_size: many
d_call: -
v_call: TRBV19
j_call: TRBJ2-2

cdr3_aa: CRGLAGGSQFF
cdr3_nt: TGCAGAGGACTAGCGGGAGGGAGTCAGTTCTTC
clone_size: many
d_call: TRBD2
v_call: TRBV20-1
j_call: TRBJ2-1

cdr3_aa: CASSPGQKETQYF
cdr3_nt: TGCGCCAGCAGCCCAGGACAGAAAGAGACCCAGTACTTC
clone_size: many
d_call: -
v_call: TRBV4-1
j_call: TRBJ2-5

cdr3_aa: CASSPSRGSSYEQYF
cdr3_nt: TGCGCCAGCAGCCCTAGTAGGGGGAGCTCCTACGAGCAGTACTTC
clone_size: many
d_call: -
v_call: TRBV5-1
j_call: TRBJ2-7

cdr3_aa: CSANRQGVSYEQYF
cdr3_nt: TGCAGTGCTAACAGACAGGGGGTATCCTACGAGCAGTACTTC
clone_size: many
d_call: TRBD1
v_call: TRBV20-1
j_call: TRBJ2-7

cdr3_aa: CASSLWDNNEQFF
cdr3_nt: TGTGCCAGCAGCTTATGGGACAACAATGAGCAGTTCTTC
clone_size: few
d_call: -
v_call: TRBV7-8
j_call: TRBJ2-1